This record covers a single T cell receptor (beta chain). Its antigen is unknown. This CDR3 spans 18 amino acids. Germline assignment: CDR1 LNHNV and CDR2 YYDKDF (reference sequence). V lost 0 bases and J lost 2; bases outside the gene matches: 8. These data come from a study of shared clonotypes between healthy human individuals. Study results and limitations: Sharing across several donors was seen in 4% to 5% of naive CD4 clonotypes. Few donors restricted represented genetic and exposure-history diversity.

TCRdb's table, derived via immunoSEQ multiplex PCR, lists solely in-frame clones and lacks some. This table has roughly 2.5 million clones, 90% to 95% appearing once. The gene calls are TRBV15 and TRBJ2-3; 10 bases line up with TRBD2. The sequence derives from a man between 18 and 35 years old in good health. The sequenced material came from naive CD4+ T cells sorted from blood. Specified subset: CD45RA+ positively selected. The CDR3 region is CATSRDLASGGYTDTQYF. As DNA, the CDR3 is TGTGCCACCAGCAGAGATCTGGCTAGCGGGGGATACACAGATACGCAGTATTTT.